The subject of this entry is one T cell receptor beta chain. For repertoire sequencing, the TCR beta CDR3 regions were amplified from RNA transcripts. The workflow started with a first-round RT-PCR run with HTBI primers and then moved on to a second-round multiplex PCR. TCRdb reprocessed the multiplex PCR reads via MiXCR and lists one record per CDR3 protein. The table lists approximately 700,000 distinct CDR3 sequences, 35% to 50% of them singletons. Germline loops: CDR1 ENHRY, CDR2 SYGVKD. The CDR3 has 16 residues. V lost 0 bases to trimming and J lost 2 bases, with 12 bases between them. The data belong to a study of Graves' ophthalmopathy and Graves' hyperthyroidism.

This TCR was recovered from an adult man with Graves' ophthalmopathy. V is TRBV10-3 and J is TRBJ2-3; the D gene could be TRBD1 or TRBD2 (5 bases each). Sequenced: peripheral blood. The CDR3 region is CAISESRGPNTDTQYF. The CDR3 bases are TGTGCCATCAGTGAGTCCCGGGGCCCTAACACAGATACGCAGTATTTT.